Listed below are T cell receptor beta chains from one sample, sequenced in a study of post-analysis software for immune sequencing data. Each CDR3 protein gets one entry after TCRdb re-called the PCR reads with MiXCR. The data hold 700,000 to 900,000 distinct CDR3 sequences, with around 42% observed a single time. Sequencing was done on a sample of blood. These receptors all come from a girl between 10 and 17 years old with multiple sclerosis. The CDR3 runs from the conserved cysteine through the conserved F or W. A D gene is named only where the DNA matches it firmly. Size tells how often a clone was seen (once, few, many) or the class of an expanded clone, and some rows leave it out.

j_call | clone_size | v_call | d_call | cdr3_nt | cdr3_aa
TRBJ2-3 | once | TRBV30 | NA | TGTGCCTGGGAACAGATTCGGGGGTTTGATACGCAGTATTTT | CAWEQIRGFDTQYF
TRBJ2-5 | NA | TRBV6-6 | TRBD1 | TGTGCCAGCAGTTACTGGCCCCTCGGACAGGGCGAGACCCAGTACTTC | CASSYWPLGQGETQYF
TRBJ2-5 | NA | TRBV27 | TRBD2 | TGTGCCAGCGGGCCGTCGGCTAGCGGGTTCCAAGAGACCCAGTACTTC | CASGPSASGFQETQYF
TRBJ1-1 | once | TRBV30 | NA | TGTGCCTGCAATCCGCCAAACAGGTTGGGGATCTTGAACACTGAAGCTTTCTTT | CACNPPNRLGILNTEAFF
TRBJ1-2 | NA | TRBV20-1 | NA | TGCAGTGCTTTCCTAGGCTCTGGTCACGTCGGCTACACCTTC | CSAFLGSGHVGYTF
TRBJ2-5 | NA | TRBV2 | TRBD2 | TGTGCCAGCAGTGAGCTAGCGGGATGGGTGACCCAGTACTTC | CASSELAGWVTQYF
TRBJ2-7 | few | TRBV9 | NA | TGTGCCAGCAGCGTAGATGGGCGGCGCCCCTACGAGCAGTACTTC | CASSVDGRRPYEQYF
TRBJ1-5 | few | TRBV12-3/TRBV12-4 | NA | TGTGCCAGCAGTTTATTCAGCGACAATCAGCCCCAGCATTTT | CASSLFSDNQPQHF
TRBJ1-5 | few | TRBV6-1 | NA | TGTGCCAGCAGTGAGGTCGGGGTATCCCAGCCCCAGCATTTT | CASSEVGVSQPQHF
TRBJ2-7 | few | TRBV5-1 | NA | TGCGCCAGCAGCGCCCCTTCGAAGTACGAGCAGTACTTC | CASSAPSKYEQYF
TRBJ2-1 | NA | TRBV7-9 | NA | TGTGCCAGCAGCCTCCCCAGGGGCCACTACAATGAGCAGTTCTTC | CASSLPRGHYNEQFF
TRBJ2-7 | few | TRBV29-1 | NA | TGCAGCGTTAGGGACACCCCCTACGAGCAGTACTTC | CSVRDTPYEQYF
TRBJ2-6 | NA | TRBV12-3/TRBV12-4 | NA | TGTGCCAGCAGTCCCGCCCCCAAAGGGGCCTCTGGGGCCAACGTCCTGACTTTC | CASSPAPKGASGANVLTF
TRBJ2-7 | NA | TRBV10-3 | NA | TGTGCCATCGCGAGCGACTCCTACGAGCAGTACTTC | CAIASDSYEQYF
TRBJ2-1 | NA | TRBV24-1 | TRBD2 | TGTGCCACCAGTGATCGATCCGGGCGGGAGGGTTTCTACAATGAGCAGTTCTTC | CATSDRSGREGFYNEQFF